The entry that follows covers one TCR beta chain sequence. Researchers ran the PCR with 60 Vbeta and 13 Jbeta primers. Sequencing used immunoSEQ multiplex PCR; TCRdb keeps in-frame clones, though not all of them. Here the sample spans roughly 160,000 clones, 79% being singletons. These data belong to a study of cytomegalovirus exposure and HLA in healthy donors. After removal of 4 bases from V and 4 bases from J, the junction contained 5 bases not matched to a gene. This CDR3 has 16 residues. Germline V gives CDR1 MDHEN, CDR2 SYDVKM. The receptor was isolated from a man aged 40-55 years in good health and CMV-seronegative. Source material: PBMCs. The chain employs TRBV28 and TRBJ2-5; 14 positions agree with TRBD2. The DNA of the CDR3 is TGTGCCAGCAGTTCCCAGACTAGCGGGAGGGGAGAGACCCAGTACTTC. It encodes CASSSQTSGRGETQYF. Using reference TRBV28 and TRBJ2-5 for the parts outside the CDR3, the full variable domain is DVKVTQSSRYLVKRTGEKVFLECVQDMDHENMFWYRQDPGLGLRLIYFSYDVKMKEKGDIPEGYSVSREKKERFSLILESASTNQTSMYLCASSSQTSGRGETQYFGPGTRLLVL.